This T cell receptor (beta chain) was profiled in a study of blood T cells in healthy people across ages (dated by TCRdb to between 2015 and 2016). As for the study more broadly: In model experiments, template switching captured roughly one uniquely barcoded TCR beta cDNA molecule for every two T cells. The study measured age-related changes in TCR beta repertoire diversity using deep sequencing normalized with unique cDNA molecular identifiers. The donors were divided into four age groups: young (average around 16 years), middle-aged (about 40), aged (about 61) and long-lived (nearly 85). To avoid experimental bias, donors of different ages were distributed randomly across sequencing lanes. The study analyzed two additional independent replicas of 1 million unique cDNA reads from the same blood draw for two donors, one aged 18 to 30 and one aged 80 or older. Results and caveats for the whole study, not just this receptor: Because the CMV infection status of the donors was unknown, age-related changes in expanded clonotypes may potentially have been confounded. The long-lived group showed more naive CD4+ T cells, fewer expanded clones and increased TCR diversity than the aged group, suggesting age selection. Because profiling used bulk unsorted PBMCs, naive and antigen-experienced compartments could not be compared conclusively. Observed TCR beta diversity per million T cells fell roughly linearly with age, and a significant reduction was already apparent by age approximately 40. Estimates of total diversity based on one million sequenced T cells were considered lower bounds and underestimates. Observed TCR beta diversity correlated strongly with the percentage of naive T cells measured by flow cytometry.

The donors were 40 or so Caucasian individuals from Russia, aged 6 to 90 years, who were systemically healthy. About 9.8 milliliters of peripheral blood were drawn from each donor into EDTA-treated Vacutainer tubes. Ficoll-Paque density-gradient centrifugation was used to isolate PBMCs, with at least 6.5 million per sample. Trizol reagent was used to extract total RNA from the PBMCs, yielding at least 5.5 micrograms per sample. The percentages of naive CD45RAhigh/CD27high T cells were determined by flow cytometry on a PBMC aliquot from every donor. CDR1 and CDR2 are drawn from the germline V gene: SGHTA, FQGNSA. V trim: 1 base; J trim: 5 bases; unmatched bases: 7. The CDR3 runs 15 amino acids, cysteine and phenylalanine included. Only the CDR3 part of the read is kept: 45 bases, read in frame from the first base. Note on this clonotype: This receptor's antigen is unknown. Base quality data are lacking; no much larger clone is found one base away.

The library was produced with 5' RACE. Sequenced on an Illumina HiSeq 2500. A second PCR of about 6 to 11 cycles was performed with a sample-barcoded 5' primer and a J-beta primer mix. Each TCR beta cDNA molecule received a unique molecular identifier from a template-switch 5' adaptor carrying 12 random nucleotides. At least 3 million CDR3-containing paired-end reads were obtained from each sample. First-strand cDNA was synthesized from all RNA with the Mint cDNA synthesis kit, primed by a TRBC-specific oligonucleotide. After uracil-DNA glycosylase treatment, a first 18-cycle PCR used universal primers M1SS and BC2_uni_R on all cDNA. In the original analysis: Each sample was normalized by randomly selecting 1 million high-quality reads, each carrying a distinct molecular identifier. Reads sharing molecular identifiers were discarded rather than binned into consensus sequences. CDR3 identification, clonotype clustering and error correction used MiTCR with a Q25 quality threshold and the strictest error-elimination algorithm. A nonparametric unseen species model with Euler transformation was used to estimate lower-bound total TCR beta diversity. TCRdb ran its own pipeline on the public reads, namely fastp trimming at Q25 and MiXCR clone calling, and kept in-frame beta chains. Each CDR3 protein gets just one entry, which takes the most common genes and DNA from the rows behind it. TCRdb, not the original authors, processed these V and J calls. The sample records about 640,000 distinct CDR3 sequences, roughly 58% of which are singletons. The ten largest clonotypes hold over 30% of the sample.

Recombination connected TRBV7-2 to TRBJ1-2; the junction holds 7 bases that match TRBD1. The clonotype comes from a man between 60 and 75 years old in good health. What was sequenced was blood. The nucleotides read TGTGCCAGCAGCTTAGGGCGGACAGGATCTTATGGCTACACCTTC. It encodes CASSLGRTGSYGYTF.